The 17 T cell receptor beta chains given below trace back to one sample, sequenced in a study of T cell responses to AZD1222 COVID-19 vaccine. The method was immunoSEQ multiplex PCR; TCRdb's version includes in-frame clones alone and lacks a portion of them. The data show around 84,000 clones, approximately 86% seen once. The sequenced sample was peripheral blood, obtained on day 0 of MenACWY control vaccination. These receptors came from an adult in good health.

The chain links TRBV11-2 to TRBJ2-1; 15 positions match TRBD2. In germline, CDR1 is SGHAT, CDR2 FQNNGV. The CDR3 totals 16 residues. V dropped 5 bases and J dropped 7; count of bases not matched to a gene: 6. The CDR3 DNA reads TGTGCCAGCAGCCGAGGACTAGCGGGGGGGGTGAATGAGCAGTTCTTC. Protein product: CASSRGLAGGVNEQFF.

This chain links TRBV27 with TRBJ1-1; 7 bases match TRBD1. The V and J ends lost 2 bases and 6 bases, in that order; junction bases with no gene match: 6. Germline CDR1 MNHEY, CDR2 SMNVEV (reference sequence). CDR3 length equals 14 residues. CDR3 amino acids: CASSLRQGKPEAFF. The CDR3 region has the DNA TGTGCCAGCAGTTTAAGACAGGGAAAACCTGAAGCTTTCTTT.

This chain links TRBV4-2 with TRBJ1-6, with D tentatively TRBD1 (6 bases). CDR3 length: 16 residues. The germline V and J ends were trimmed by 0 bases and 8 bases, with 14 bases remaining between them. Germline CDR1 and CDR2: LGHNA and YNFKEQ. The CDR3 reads CASSQEVGGVYSPLHF. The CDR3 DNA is TGTGCCAGCAGCCAAGAGGTGGGGGGCGTTTATTCACCCCTCCACTTT.

The CDR3 DNA sequence: TGTGCCAGCGGCCGGACAGGGTCGACCATAGGAGCTTTCTTT. Its protein product is CASGRTGSTIGAFF. V and J are TRBV9 and TRBJ1-1; TRBD1 aligns across 8 bases. V was pared by 7 bases and J by 10 bases, with 15 bases of the junction left unmatched. Per the germline V gene, CDR1 is SGDLS and CDR2 is YYNGEE. The CDR3 runs to 14 residues. Together with reference TRBV9 and TRBJ1-1, the CDR3 gives the full variable domain: DSGVTQTPKHLITATGQRVTLRCSPRSGDLSVYWYQQSLDQGLQFLIQYYNGEERAKGNILERFSAQQFPDLHSELNLSSLELGDSALYFCASGRTGSTIGAFFGQGTRLTVV.

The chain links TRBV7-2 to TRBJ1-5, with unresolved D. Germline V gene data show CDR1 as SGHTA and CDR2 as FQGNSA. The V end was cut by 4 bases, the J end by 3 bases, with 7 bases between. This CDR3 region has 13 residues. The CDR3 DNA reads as TGTGCCAGCAGCTCAAGGGTCAATCAGCCCCAGCATTTT. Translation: CASSSRVNQPQHF.

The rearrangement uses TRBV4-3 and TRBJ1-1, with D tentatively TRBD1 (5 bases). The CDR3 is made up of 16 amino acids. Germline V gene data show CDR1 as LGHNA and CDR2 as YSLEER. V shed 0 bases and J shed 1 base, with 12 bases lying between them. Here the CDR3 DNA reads TGCGCCAGCAGCCAAGATTTGGGGGAAGGGAACACTGAAGCTTTCTTT. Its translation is CASSQDLGEGNTEAFF.

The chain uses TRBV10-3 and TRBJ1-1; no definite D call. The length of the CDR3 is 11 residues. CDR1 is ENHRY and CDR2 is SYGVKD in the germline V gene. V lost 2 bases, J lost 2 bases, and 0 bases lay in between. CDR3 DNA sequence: TGTGCCATCAGTGAGAACACTGAAGCTTTCTTT. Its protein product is CAISENTEAFF.

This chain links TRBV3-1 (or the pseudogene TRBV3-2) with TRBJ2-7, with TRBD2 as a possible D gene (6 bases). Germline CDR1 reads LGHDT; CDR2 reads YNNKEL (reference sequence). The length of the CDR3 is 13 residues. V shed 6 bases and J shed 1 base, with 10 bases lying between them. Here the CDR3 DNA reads TGTGCCAGCAGTCAGGCGGGGTCCTACGAGCAGTACTTC. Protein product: CASSQAGSYEQYF.

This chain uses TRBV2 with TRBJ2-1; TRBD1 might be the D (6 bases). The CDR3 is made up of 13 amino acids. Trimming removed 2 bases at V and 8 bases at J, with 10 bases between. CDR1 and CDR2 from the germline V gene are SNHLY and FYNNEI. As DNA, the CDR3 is TGTGCCAGCAGTGAACCCAGGGGCCATGAGCAGTTCTTC. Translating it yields CASSEPRGHEQFF.

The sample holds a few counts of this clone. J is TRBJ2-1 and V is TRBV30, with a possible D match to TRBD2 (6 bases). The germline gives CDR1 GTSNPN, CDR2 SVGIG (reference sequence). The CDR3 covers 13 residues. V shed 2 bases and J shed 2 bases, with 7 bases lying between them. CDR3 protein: CAWSWGAYNEQFF. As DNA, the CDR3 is TGTGCCTGGAGTTGGGGGGCCTACAATGAGCAGTTCTTC.

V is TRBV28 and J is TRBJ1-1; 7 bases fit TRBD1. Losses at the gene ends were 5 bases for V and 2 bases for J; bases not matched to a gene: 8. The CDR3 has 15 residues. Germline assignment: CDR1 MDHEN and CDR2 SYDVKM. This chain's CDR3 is CASSIRQGFNTEAFF. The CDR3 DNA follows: TGTGCCAGCAGTATCCGACAGGGCTTTAACACTGAAGCTTTCTTT.

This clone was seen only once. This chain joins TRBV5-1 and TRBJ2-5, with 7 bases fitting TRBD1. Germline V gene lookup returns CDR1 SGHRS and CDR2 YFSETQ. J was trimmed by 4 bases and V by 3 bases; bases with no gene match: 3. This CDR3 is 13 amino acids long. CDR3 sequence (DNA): TGCGCCAGCAGCTCGACAGGGACAGAGACCCAGTACTTC. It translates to CASSSTGTETQYF.

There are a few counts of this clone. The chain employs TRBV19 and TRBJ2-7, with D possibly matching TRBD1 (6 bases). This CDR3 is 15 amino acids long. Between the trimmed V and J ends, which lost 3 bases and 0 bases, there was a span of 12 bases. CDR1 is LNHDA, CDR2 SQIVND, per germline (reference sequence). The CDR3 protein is CASSMTGVASYEQYF. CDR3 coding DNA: TGTGCCAGTAGTATGACAGGAGTGGCCTCCTACGAGCAGTACTTC.

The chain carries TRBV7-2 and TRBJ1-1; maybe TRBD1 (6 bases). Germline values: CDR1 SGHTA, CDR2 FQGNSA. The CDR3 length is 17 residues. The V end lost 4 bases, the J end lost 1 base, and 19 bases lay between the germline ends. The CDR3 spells CASSSPRTGAKNTEAFF. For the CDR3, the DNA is TGTGCCAGCAGCTCCCCCCGCACGGGGGCGAAGAACACTGAAGCTTTCTTT.

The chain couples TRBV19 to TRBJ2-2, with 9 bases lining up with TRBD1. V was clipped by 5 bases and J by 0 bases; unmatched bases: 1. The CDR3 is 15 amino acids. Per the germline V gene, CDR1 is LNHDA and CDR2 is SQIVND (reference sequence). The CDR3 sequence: CASSRTGANTGELFF. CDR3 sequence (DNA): TGTGCCAGTAGTCGGACAGGGGCGAACACCGGGGAGCTGTTTTTT.

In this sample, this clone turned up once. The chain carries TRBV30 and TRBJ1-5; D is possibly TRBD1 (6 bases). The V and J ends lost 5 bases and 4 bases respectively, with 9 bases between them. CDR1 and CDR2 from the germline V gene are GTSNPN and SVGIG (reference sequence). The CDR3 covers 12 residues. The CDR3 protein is CAWDTGNQPQHF. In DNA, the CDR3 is TGTGCCTGGGATACAGGGAATCAGCCCCAGCATTTT.

CDR3 sequence: CATQTLPGTDTQYF. The CDR3 nucleotides are TGTGCCACACAGACCCTACCGGGCACAGATACGCAGTATTTT. The gene calls are TRBV28 and TRBJ2-3; D not resolved. The germline V and J ends were trimmed by 10 bases and 1 base, with 15 bases remaining between them. This CDR3 is built from 14 residues. Germline CDR1 is MDHEN and CDR2 is SYDVKM.